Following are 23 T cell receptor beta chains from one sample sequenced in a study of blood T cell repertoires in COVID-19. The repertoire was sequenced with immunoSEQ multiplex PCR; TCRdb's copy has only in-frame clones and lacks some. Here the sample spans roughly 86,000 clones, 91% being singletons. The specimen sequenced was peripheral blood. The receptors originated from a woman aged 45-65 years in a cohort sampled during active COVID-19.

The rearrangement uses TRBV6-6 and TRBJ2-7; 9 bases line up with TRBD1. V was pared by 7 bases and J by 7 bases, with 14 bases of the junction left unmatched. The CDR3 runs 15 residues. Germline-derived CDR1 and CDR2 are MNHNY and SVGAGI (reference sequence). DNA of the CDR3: TGTGCCAGCACCCGAAACCCGGGACAGGGAGGAGAGCAGTACTTC. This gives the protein CASTRNPGQGGEQYF.

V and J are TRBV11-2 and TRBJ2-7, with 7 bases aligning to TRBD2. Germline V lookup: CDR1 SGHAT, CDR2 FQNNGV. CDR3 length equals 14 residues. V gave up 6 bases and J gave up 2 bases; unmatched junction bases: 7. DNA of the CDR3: TGTGCCAGCAGACCTAGCGGCACTACCTACGAGCAGTACTTC. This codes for CASRPSGTTYEQYF.

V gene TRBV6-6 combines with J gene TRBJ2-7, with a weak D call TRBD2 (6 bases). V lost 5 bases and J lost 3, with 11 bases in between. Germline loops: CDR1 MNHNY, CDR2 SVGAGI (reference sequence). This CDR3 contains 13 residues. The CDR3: CASSLRLDYEQYF. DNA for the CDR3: TGTGCCAGCAGTCTCCGACTAGACTACGAGCAGTACTTC.

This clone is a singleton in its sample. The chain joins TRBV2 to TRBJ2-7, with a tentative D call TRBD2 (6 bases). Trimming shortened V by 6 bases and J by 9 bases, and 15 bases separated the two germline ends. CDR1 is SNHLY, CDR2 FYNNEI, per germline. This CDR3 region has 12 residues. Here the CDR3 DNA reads TGTGCCAGCAGGGGGCGGGGTGTAGGGCAGTACTTC. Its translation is CASRGRGVGQYF.

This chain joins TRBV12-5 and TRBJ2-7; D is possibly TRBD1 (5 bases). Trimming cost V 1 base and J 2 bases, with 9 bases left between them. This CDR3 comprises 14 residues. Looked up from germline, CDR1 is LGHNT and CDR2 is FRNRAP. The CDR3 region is CASGLEIGAYEQYF. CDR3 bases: TGTGCTAGTGGTTTGGAAATAGGGGCCTACGAGCAGTACTTC.

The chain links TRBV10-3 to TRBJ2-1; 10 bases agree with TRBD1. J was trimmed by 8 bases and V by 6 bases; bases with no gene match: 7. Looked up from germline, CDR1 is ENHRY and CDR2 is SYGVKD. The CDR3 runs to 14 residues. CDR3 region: CAIRDRGPEYEQFF. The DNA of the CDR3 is TGTGCCATCAGAGACAGGGGGCCTGAGTATGAGCAGTTCTTC.

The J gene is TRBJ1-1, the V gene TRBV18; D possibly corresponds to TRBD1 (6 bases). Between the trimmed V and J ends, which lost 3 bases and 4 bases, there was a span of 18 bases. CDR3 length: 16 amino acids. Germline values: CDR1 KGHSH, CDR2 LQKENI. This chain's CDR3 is CASSPFPGEKGTEAFF. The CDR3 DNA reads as TGTGCCAGCTCACCCTTTCCAGGGGAAAAGGGCACTGAAGCTTTCTTT.

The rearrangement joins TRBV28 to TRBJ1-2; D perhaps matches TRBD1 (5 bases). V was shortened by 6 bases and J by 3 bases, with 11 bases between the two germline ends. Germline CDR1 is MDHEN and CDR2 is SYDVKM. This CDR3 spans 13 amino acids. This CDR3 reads CASRLQVDYGYTF. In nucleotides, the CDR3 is TGTGCCAGCAGACTACAGGTGGACTATGGCTACACCTTC.

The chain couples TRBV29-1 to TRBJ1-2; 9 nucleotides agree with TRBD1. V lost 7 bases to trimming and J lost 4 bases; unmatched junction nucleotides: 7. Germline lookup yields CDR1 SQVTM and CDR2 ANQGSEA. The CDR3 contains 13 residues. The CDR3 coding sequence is TGCAGCGGTGTAACAGGGGGCGTCTATGGCTACACCTTC. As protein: CSGVTGGVYGYTF. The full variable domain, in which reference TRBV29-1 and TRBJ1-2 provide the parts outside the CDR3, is SAVISQKPSRDICQRGTSLTIQCQVDSQVTMMFWYRQQPGQSLTLIATANQGSEATYESGFVIDKFPISRPNLTFSTLTVSNMSPEDSSIYLCSGVTGGVYGYTFGSGTRLTVV.

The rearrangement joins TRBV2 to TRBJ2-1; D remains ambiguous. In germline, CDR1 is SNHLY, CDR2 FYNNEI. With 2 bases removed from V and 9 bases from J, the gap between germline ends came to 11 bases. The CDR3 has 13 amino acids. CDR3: CASSESWYGEQFF. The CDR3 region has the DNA TGTGCCAGCAGTGAAAGCTGGTACGGTGAGCAGTTCTTC.

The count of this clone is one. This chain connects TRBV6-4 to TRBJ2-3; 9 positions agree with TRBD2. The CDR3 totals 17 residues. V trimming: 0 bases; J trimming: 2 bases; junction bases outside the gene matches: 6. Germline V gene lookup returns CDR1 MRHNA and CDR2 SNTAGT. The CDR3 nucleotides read TGTGCCAGCAGTGACTCGGCTAGCGGGGAAAACACAGATACGCAGTATTTT. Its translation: CASSDSASGENTDTQYF.

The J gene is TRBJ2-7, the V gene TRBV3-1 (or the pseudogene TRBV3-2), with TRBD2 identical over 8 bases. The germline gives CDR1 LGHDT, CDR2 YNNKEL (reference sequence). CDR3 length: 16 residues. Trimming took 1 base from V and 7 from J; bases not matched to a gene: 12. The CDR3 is CASSQVPASGWREQYF. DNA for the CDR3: TGTGCCAGCAGCCAAGTTCCGGCTAGCGGGTGGAGGGAGCAGTACTTC.

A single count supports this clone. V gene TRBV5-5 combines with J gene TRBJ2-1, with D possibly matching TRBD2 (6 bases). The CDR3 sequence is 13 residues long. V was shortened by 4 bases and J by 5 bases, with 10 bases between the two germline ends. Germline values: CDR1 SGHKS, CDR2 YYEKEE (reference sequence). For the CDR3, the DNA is TGTGCCAGCAGCCCATGGGGGGACAATGAGCAGTTCTTC. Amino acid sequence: CASSPWGDNEQFF.

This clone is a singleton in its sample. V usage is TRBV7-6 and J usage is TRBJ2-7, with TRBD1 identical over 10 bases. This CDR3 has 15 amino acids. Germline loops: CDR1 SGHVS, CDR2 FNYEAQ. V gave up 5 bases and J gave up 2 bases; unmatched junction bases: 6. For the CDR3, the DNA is TGTGCCAGCAGCCTTGGGACAGGGGACGCCTACGAGCAGTACTTC. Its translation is CASSLGTGDAYEQYF. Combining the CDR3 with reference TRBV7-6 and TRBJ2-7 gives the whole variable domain GAGVSQSPRYKVTKRGQDVALRCDPISGHVSLYWYRQALGQGPEFLTYFNYEAQQDKSGLPNDRFSAERPEGSISTLTIQRTEQRDSAMYRCASSLGTGDAYEQYFGPGTRLTVT.

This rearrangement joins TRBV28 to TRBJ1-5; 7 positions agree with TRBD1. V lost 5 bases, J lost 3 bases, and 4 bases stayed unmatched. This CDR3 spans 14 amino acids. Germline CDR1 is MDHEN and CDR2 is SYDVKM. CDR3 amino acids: CASSPGTVNQPQHF. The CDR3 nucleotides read TGTGCCAGCAGTCCCGGGACAGTCAATCAGCCCCAGCATTTT.

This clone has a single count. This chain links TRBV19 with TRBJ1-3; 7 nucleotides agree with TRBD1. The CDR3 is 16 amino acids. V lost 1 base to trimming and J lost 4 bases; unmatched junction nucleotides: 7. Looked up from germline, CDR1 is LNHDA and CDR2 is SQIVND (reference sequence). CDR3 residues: CASSIGNRGSGNTIYF. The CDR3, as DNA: TGTGCCAGTAGTATAGGTAACAGGGGAAGCGGAAACACCATATATTTT.

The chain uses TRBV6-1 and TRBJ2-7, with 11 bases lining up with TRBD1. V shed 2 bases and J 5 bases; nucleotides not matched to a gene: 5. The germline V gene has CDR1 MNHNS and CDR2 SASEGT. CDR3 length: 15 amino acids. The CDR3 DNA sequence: TGTGCCAGCAGTGAATGGACAGGGGGCTTCCACGAGCAGTACTTC. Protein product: CASSEWTGGFHEQYF.

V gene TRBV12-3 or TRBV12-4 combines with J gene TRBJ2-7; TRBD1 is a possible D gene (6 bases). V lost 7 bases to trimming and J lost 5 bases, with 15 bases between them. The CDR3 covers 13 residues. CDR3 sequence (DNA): TGTGCCAGCACCATGGCCGCAGGGGACGAGCAGTACTTC. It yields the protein CASTMAAGDEQYF.

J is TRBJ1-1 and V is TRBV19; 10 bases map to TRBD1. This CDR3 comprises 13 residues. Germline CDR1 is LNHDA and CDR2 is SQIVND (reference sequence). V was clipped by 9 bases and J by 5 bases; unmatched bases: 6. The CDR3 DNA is TGTGCCAGCTCGAGGACAGGGGGGACTGAAGCTTTCTTT. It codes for CASSRTGGTEAFF.

Written as DNA, the CDR3 is TGTGCCAGCAGCCCTGCGAGCGGAGTGGTCGGGGAGCTGTTTTTT. Protein sequence: CASSPASGVVGELFF. The chain has TRBV11-2 and TRBJ2-2, with D possibly matching TRBD2 (5 bases). This CDR3 is built from 15 residues. Germline V gives CDR1 SGHAT, CDR2 FQNNGV. Between the trimmed V and J ends, which lost 5 bases and 7 bases, there was a span of 17 bases.

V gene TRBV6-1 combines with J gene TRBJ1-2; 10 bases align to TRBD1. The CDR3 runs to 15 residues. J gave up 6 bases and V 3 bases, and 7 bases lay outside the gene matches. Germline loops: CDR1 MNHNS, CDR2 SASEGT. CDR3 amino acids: CASSDPRQGANGYTF. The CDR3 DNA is TGTGCCAGCAGTGACCCACGACAGGGGGCTAATGGCTACACCTTC.

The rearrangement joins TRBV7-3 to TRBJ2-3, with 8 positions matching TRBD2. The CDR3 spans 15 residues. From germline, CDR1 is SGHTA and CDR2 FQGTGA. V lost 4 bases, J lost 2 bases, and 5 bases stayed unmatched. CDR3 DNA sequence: TGTGCCAGCAGCTCCTCGGGACTAGTCACAGATACGCAGTATTTT. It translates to CASSSSGLVTDTQYF. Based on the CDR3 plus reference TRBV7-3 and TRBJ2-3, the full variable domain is GAGVSQTPSNKVTEKGKYVELRCDPISGHTALYWYRQSLGQGPEFLIYFQGTGAADDSGLPNDRFFAVRPEGSVSTLKIQRTERGDSAVYLCASSSSGLVTDTQYFGPGTRLTVL.

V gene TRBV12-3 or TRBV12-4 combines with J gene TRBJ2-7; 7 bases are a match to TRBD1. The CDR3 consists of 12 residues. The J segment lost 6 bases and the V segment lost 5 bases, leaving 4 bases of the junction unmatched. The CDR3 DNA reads TGTGCCAGCAGTATACAGGGGAGCGAGCAGTACTTC. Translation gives CASSIQGSEQYF.